The 4 T cell receptor beta chains presented below share a single source sample, sequenced in a study of blood T cell repertoires in COVID-19. Profiling relied on immunoSEQ multiplex PCR, and the TCRdb table lists in-frame clones only, not all of them. The data contain 90,000 to 150,000 clones, approximately 90% of them seen just once; the ten biggest clones take up about 2%. Source material: peripheral blood. These receptors were taken from a woman aged 45-65 years with acute or convalescent COVID-19.

The V call is TRBV4-2, the J call TRBJ1-6; maybe TRBD1 (6 bases). The germline V gene has CDR1 LGHNA and CDR2 YNFKEQ. V lost 0 bases and J 9 bases, leaving 18 bases between the germline ends. The CDR3 has 17 residues. The CDR3 DNA follows: TGTGCCAGCAGCCAAGAACCGATACACAGAGGGGGTTCACCCCTCCACTTT. Translated, it gives CASSQEPIHRGGSPLHF.

The rearrangement joins TRBV18 to TRBJ2-6; 7 bases map to TRBD1. The junction had 10 bases not matched to a gene; V was cut back by 2 bases and J by 0 bases. This CDR3 comprises 19 residues. Germline V gene data show CDR1 as KGHSH and CDR2 as LQKENI. For the CDR3, the DNA is TGTGCCAGCTCACCAATTTCGGTACAGGGGAGCTCTGGGGCCAACGTCCTGACTTTC. As protein: CASSPISVQGSSGANVLTF.

This clone was recorded only once. The genes are TRBV4-1 and TRBJ1-1, with unresolved D. The CDR3 runs to 16 residues. V lost 4 bases to trimming and J lost 0 bases, with 15 bases between them. Germline V gives CDR1 MGHRA, CDR2 YSYEKL. CDR3 sequence (DNA): TGCGCCAGCAGCCTCCCCGTGCAGGCCCTGAACACTGAAGCTTTCTTT. Translating it yields CASSLPVQALNTEAFF.

V and J are TRBV7-9 and TRBJ2-3, with TRBD2 matching 10 bases. This CDR3 is built from 14 residues. From germline, CDR1 is SEHNR and CDR2 FQNEAQ (reference sequence). The junction had 6 bases not matched to a gene; V was cut back by 6 bases and J by 6 bases. CDR3 DNA sequence: TGTGCCAGCAGTCCGACTAGCGGGTGGGATACGCAGTATTTT. It is translated as CASSPTSGWDTQYF. The complete variable domain, with remaining parts taken from reference TRBV7-9 and TRBJ2-3, reads DTGVSQNPRHKITKRGQNVTFRCDPISEHNRLYWYRQTLGQGPEFLTYFQNEAQLEKSRLLSDRFSAERPKGSFSTLEIQRTEQGDSAMYLCASSPTSGWDTQYFGPGTRLTVL.